The rows below give T cell receptor beta chains drawn from one sample of a study of blood T cells in healthy people across ages. TCRdb re-derived calls from the 5' RACE reads in MiXCR, one entry per CDR3 protein. The sample holds 800,000 or so distinct CDR3 sequences, around 68% seen once. Sequencing was performed on blood. The source of these receptors is a man aged 25-45 years in good health. Each CDR3 is given without its conserved first and last residue.

v_gene,CDR3aa
TRBV7-3,ASSFVRDSPLH
TRBV29-1,SVEDNNTEAF
TRBV6-4,ASSDSAEVDTQY
TRBV4-1,ASSHPGVNQPQH
TRBV15,ATMSRTVYNEQF
TRBV27,ASSFQGGRETQY
TRBV6-5,ASKDAPGTGFYEQY
TRBV7-3,ASSAGQSSRGYT
TRBV20-1,SARGVAGVLDTQY
TRBV7-2,ASSPQTSGVDTQY
TRBV7-2,ASSSTGTGVGSDIQY
TRBV20-1,SARETGDEQY
TRBV2,ASRRTSGVSSTDTQY
TRBV5-1,ASSSDRVGEEETQY
TRBV29-1,SVTRTDTQY
TRBV5-1,ASSSSGSISYEQY
TRBV12-3/TRBV12-4,ASKGHRDGYT
TRBV10-3,AISEARQDTEAF
TRBV7-2,ASSLAGGNRQPQH
TRBV7-9,VSRQGNSPLH
TRBV6-5,ASSRQGEETQY
TRBV7-2,ASRRQGGGYGYT
TRBV10-3,AISDSLGELF
TRBV28,ASSWTDQPQH
TRBV9,ASSLSGTVGYT
TRBV6-2/TRBV6-3,ASSSQTVLNSEAF
TRBV20-1,SARAARLDQPQH
TRBV7-9,ASSSQGTIDDEQY
TRBV20-1,SAVGQDNTEAF
TRBV20-1,SAQGSNSGANVLT
TRBV7-2,ASSTASGGAPDTQY
TRBV29-1,SVPWGLVGEQY
TRBV7-9,ASSLGHLNTEAF
TRBV12-3/TRBV12-4,ASSSGAGNEQF
TRBV12-3/TRBV12-4,ASSPQIGGADTQY
TRBV9,ASTQGHLSYEQY